This entry describes one T cell receptor (beta chain). This CDR3 has 13 amino acids. V was clipped by 0 bases and J by 5 bases, with 7 bases between them. Germline assignment: CDR1 ENHRY and CDR2 SYGVKD. Generated by immunoSEQ multiplex PCR, the TCRdb table keeps only in-frame clones and is missing some. The table has roughly 390,000 clones, around 85% seen once; the top ten hold 3.5% to 4%. The sample is drawn from a study of blood T cell repertoires in COVID-19. Across the whole study: Samples representing acute and convalescent COVID-19 were sourced from the United States, Italy and Spain.

The source material was peripheral blood. The chain has TRBV10-3 and TRBJ1-1, with D maybe TRBD1 (5 bases). The TCR comes from a young woman with acute or convalescent COVID-19. The CDR3 protein is CAISESAGTEAFF. The DNA of the CDR3 is TGTGCCATCAGTGAGTCGGCAGGGACTGAAGCTTTCTTT.